This is a list of T cell receptor beta chains from one sample in a study of T cells after yellow fever vaccination. MiXCR, applied by TCRdb to the 5' RACE reads, yields one record per CDR3 protein. The profile shows 350,000 or so distinct CDR3 sequences, around 8.1% of them singletons. The sample in question was PBMCs, obtained approximately 47 days after the first yellow fever vaccination. These receptors came from a man younger than 30 who received the YFV17D yellow fever vaccine. Each CDR3 is given with its conserved first and last residue. Each record gives: D gene, J gene, V gene, clone size, CDR3 protein, CDR3 DNA. D genes are given only for firm matches. Where a row states a size, it is once, few, many or the class of an expanded clone; other rows omit it.

.,TRBJ2-5,TRBV4-3,few,CASSRRISAEETQYF,TGCGCCAGCAGCCGGAGGATCTCGGCAGAAGAGACCCAGTACTTC
.,TRBJ1-5,TRBV2,.,CASSGRGQPQHF,TGTGCCAGCAGCGGTCGGGGTCAGCCCCAGCATTTT
.,TRBJ1-1,TRBV7-9,many,CASSLGRLNTEAFF,TGTGCCAGCAGCTTAGGACGGCTGAACACTGAAGCTTTCTTT
.,TRBJ1-1,TRBV18,many,CASSPLLETTFF,TGTGCCAGCTCACCATTACTAGAGACAACTTTCTTT
.,TRBJ1-1,TRBV12-3/TRBV12-4,many,CASSPSGEAFF,TGTGCCAGCAGCCCCTCCGGGGAAGCTTTCTTT
.,TRBJ1-1,TRBV30,many,CAWSVQGIAFF,TGTGCCTGGAGTGTACAGGGAATAGCTTTCTTT
.,TRBJ2-5,TRBV6-1,.,CASFEEAERNWGETQYF,TGTGCCAGCTTTGAAGAAGCGGAAAGAAATTGGGGAGAGACCCAGTACTTC
.,TRBJ1-1,TRBV20-1,.,CSARAGDRTEAFF,TGCAGTGCTAGAGCGGGTGATCGCACTGAAGCTTTCTTT
TRBD2,TRBJ2-5,TRBV10-2,few,CATRERGVQETQYF,TGCGCCACCCGCGAGCGGGGGGTTCAAGAGACCCAGTACTTC
.,TRBJ1-1,TRBV4-1,few,CASSRSDRMNTEAFF,TGCGCCAGCAGCCGCTCGGACAGAATGAACACTGAAGCTTTCTTT
TRBD2,TRBJ2-1,TRBV7-2,many,CASSLGGGAYNEQFF,TGCGCCAGCAGCTTGGGCGGGGGGGCCTACAATGAGCAGTTCTTC
.,TRBJ1-6,TRBV2,.,CASSEARGSPLHF,TGTGCCAGCAGTGAAGCACGTGGCTCACCCCTCCACTTT
TRBD2,TRBJ2-1,TRBV6-2/TRBV6-3,.,CASSYGTSGGSYNEQFF,TGTGCCAGCAGTTACGGAACTAGCGGGGGGTCCTACAATGAGCAGTTCTTC
.,TRBJ2-3,TRBV7-9,.,CASTGGPLGDTQYF,TGTGCCAGCACCGGAGGCCCTCTGGGAGATACGCAGTATTTT
TRBD1,TRBJ1-5,TRBV7-2,once,CASRQGLNQPQHF,TGTGCCAGCAGACAGGGGCTCAATCAGCCCCAGCATTTT
.,TRBJ2-5,TRBV10-3,.,CAISAAGPQETQYF,TGTGCCATCAGTGCGGCGGGGCCCCAAGAGACCCAGTACTTC
.,TRBJ2-2,TRBV7-2,few,CASTPVGGRNTGELFF,TGTGCCAGCACTCCTGTTGGGGGCCGGAACACCGGGGAGCTGTTTTTT
.,TRBJ2-2,TRBV7-8,few,CASSSGGTSSYTGELFF,TGTGCCAGCAGCTCAGGTGGTACGAGCTCGTACACCGGGGAGCTGTTTTTT
.,TRBJ2-3,TRBV7-6,many,CASSLAEDTQYF,TGTGCCAGCAGCTTAGCGGAAGATACGCAGTATTTT
TRBD1,TRBJ2-2,TRBV4-3,few,CASSQEETGYNTGELFF,TGCGCCAGCAGCCAAGAAGAGACAGGGTACAACACCGGGGAGCTGTTTTTT
.,TRBJ2-5,TRBV5-4,few,CASTYVVGLGGQETQYF,TGTGCCAGCACCTACGTCGTGGGGCTAGGCGGGCAAGAGACCCAGTACTTC
.,TRBJ2-2,TRBV27,few,CASSLRGIETGELFF,TGTGCCAGCAGTTTACGAGGGATAGAGACCGGGGAGCTGTTTTTT
TRBD2,TRBJ2-5,TRBV11-2,few,CASSLERGAETQYF,TGTGCCAGCAGCTTAGAGCGGGGGGCCGAGACCCAGTACTTC
.,TRBJ1-6,TRBV6-1,.,CASHRGSNSPLHF,TGTGCCAGCCACCGGGGTTCAAATTCACCCCTCCACTTT
.,TRBJ2-3,TRBV11-2,many,CASSKLSGTPPFSTDTQYF,TGTGCCAGCAGCAAGCTAAGTGGGACACCCCCATTTAGCACAGATACGCAGTATTTT
TRBD2,TRBJ2-7,TRBV29-1,few,CSVPLWEGRDEQYF,TGCAGCGTTCCGCTTTGGGAGGGGCGAGACGAGCAGTACTTC
.,TRBJ2-7,TRBV6-2/TRBV6-3,few,CASVQGYPYEQYF,TGTGCCAGCGTTCAGGGGTACCCCTACGAGCAGTACTTC
TRBD1,TRBJ1-2,TRBV4-3,.,CASSPRDRVLIRDGYTF,TGCGCCAGCAGCCCCCGGGACAGGGTATTGATTCGCGATGGCTACACCTTC
TRBD2,TRBJ2-2,TRBV5-1,.,CASSLVSGGTGELFF,TGCGCCAGCAGCTTGGTGAGCGGGGGCACCGGGGAGCTGTTTTTT
TRBD2,TRBJ2-3,TRBV6-5,.,CASSYQASGITDTQYF,TGTGCCAGCAGTTACCAGGCTAGCGGGATCACAGATACGCAGTATTTT
.,TRBJ1-5,TRBV20-1,few,CSARFGVQPQHF,TGCAGTGCTAGATTCGGGGTTCAGCCCCAGCATTTT
TRBD1,TRBJ2-7,TRBV4-1,.,CASSQAPSTGGDEQYF,TGCGCCAGCAGCCAAGCCCCATCGACAGGGGGGGACGAGCAGTACTTC
.,TRBJ2-3,TRBV20-1,.,CSANGLVLLTDTQYF,TGCAGTGCGAATGGCTTAGTATTGTTGACAGATACGCAGTATTTT
.,TRBJ2-7,TRBV3-1,.,CASSQDRLSYEQYF,TGTGCCAGCAGCCAAGATCGGCTCTCCTACGAGCAGTACTTC
.,TRBJ2-3,TRBV7-9,.,CASRTAGTADTQYF,TGTGCCAGCAGAACGGCGGGGACCGCAGATACGCAGTATTTT
TRBD2,TRBJ2-2,TRBV6-1,.,CATGRGANTGELFF,TGTGCCACCGGGAGGGGGGCGAACACCGGGGAGCTGTTTTTT
.,TRBJ2-1,TRBV3-1,.,CASRLQGNEQFF,TGTGCCAGCAGACTCCAGGGAAATGAGCAGTTCTTC
.,TRBJ2-1,TRBV4-2,few,CASSQEEAGSEQFF,TGTGCCAGCAGCCAAGAGGAGGCGGGGAGTGAGCAGTTCTTC
TRBD2,TRBJ2-5,TRBV3-1,many,CASSTSGGQETQYF,TGTGCCAGCAGCACTAGCGGGGGGCAAGAGACCCAGTACTTC
.,TRBJ1-1,TRBV14,few,CASSQGFRGKRTEAFF,TGTGCCAGCAGCCAAGGATTCAGGGGAAAGAGGACTGAAGCTTTCTTT
.,TRBJ2-7,TRBV20-1,.,CSASRGFSYEQYF,TGCAGTGCTAGCCGGGGCTTCTCCTACGAGCAGTACTTC
.,TRBJ2-3,TRBV7-2,few,CASTQGGADTQYF,TGTGCCAGCACCCAGGGGGGTGCAGATACGCAGTATTTT
.,TRBJ1-4,TRBV29-1,.,CSVGLRGQKGEKLFF,TGCAGCGTCGGACTCCGGGGCCAGAAAGGGGAAAAACTGTTTTTT
.,TRBJ1-2,TRBV20-1,few,CSARDRVGDYGYTF,TGCAGTGCTAGAGACAGGGTGGGAGACTATGGCTACACCTTC
.,TRBJ2-1,TRBV20-1,few,CSAETTALGQFF,TGCAGTGCCGAGACCACCGCGTTAGGGCAGTTCTTC
.,TRBJ1-5,TRBV25-1,.,CASSDGTRGGNQPQHF,TGTGCCAGCAGTGATGGGACCAGGGGAGGCAATCAGCCCCAGCATTTT
TRBD2,TRBJ2-3,TRBV18,.,CASSPLVGGAADTQYF,TGTGCCAGCTCACCACTGGTCGGGGGGGCCGCAGATACGCAGTATTTT
.,TRBJ2-2,TRBV7-1,few,CASSSGFTGELFF,TGTGCCAGCAGCTCTGGGTTCACCGGGGAGCTGTTTTTT
TRBD2,TRBJ2-1,TRBV7-9,.,CASSVPPGTSSYNERFF,TGTGCCAGCAGCGTGCCTCCCGGGACTAGCTCCTACAATGAGCGGTTCTTC
TRBD2,TRBJ2-1,TRBV5-1,few,CASSPTGTRSGNEQFF,TGCGCCAGCAGCCCCACCGGGACTAGGAGCGGCAATGAGCAGTTCTTC
.,TRBJ2-7,TRBV6-5,many,CASSQGPYEQYF,TGTGCCAGCAGTCAGGGACCATACGAGCAGTACTTC
.,TRBJ1-6,TRBV12-3/TRBV12-4,.,CASRGIVNDSPLHF,TGTGCCAGCAGGGGGATTGTCAACGATTCACCCCTCCACTTT
.,TRBJ2-6,TRBV19,.,CASKSTGSFSGANVLTF,TGTGCCAGTAAGTCGACAGGATCTTTCTCTGGGGCCAACGTCCTGACTTTC
.,TRBJ2-1,TRBV12-3/TRBV12-4,few,CASTLGALNEQFF,TGTGCCAGCACCCTGGGGGCACTCAATGAGCAGTTCTTC
.,TRBJ1-6,TRBV27,.,CASSLRARETYNSPLHF,TGTGCCAGCAGTTTAAGGGCACGGGAAACCTATAATTCACCCCTCCACTTT